The clone carrying this T cell receptor beta chain was picked up many times. Its specificity is not known. The data derive from a study of identical twins. Overall study results and limits: Compared with models, monozygotic twins showed more out-of-frame TCR alpha sharing.

The CDR3 has 12 amino acids. Germline values: CDR1 SGHRS, CDR2 YFSETQ. V was clipped by 7 bases and J by 1 base, with 8 bases between them. TCRdb used MiXCR to reprocess the 5' RACE reads, holding one entry per CDR3 protein. Of under 500,000 distinct CDR3 sequences listed, roughly 13% are singletons. This sample also belongs to another study, concerning yellow fever vaccine responses in identical twins.

The receptor comes from a woman between 18 and 29 years old in good health. This chain joins TRBV5-1 and TRBJ2-5; the D gene is possibly TRBD1 (6 bases). The sample taken for sequencing was CD4+ T cells sorted from blood. In nucleotides, the CDR3 is TGCGCCAGCCAGACAGGCCAAGAGACCCAGTACTTC. The encoded protein is CASQTGQETQYF.